Sequencing of this TCR beta chain was carried out in a study of shared clonotypes between healthy human individuals. Method: immunoSEQ multiplex PCR; TCRdb's copy keeps in-frame clones and lacks some. This table holds 850,000 to 1,200,000 clones, about 75% found once. Germline loops: CDR1 MNHEY, CDR2 SVGAGI. This CDR3 has 16 amino acids. Losses at the gene ends were 4 bases for V and 2 bases for J; bases not matched to a gene: 6. General study findings and limits: Shared across several donors were roughly 4.8% of the naive CD4 clonotypes.

Comment on this clone: Its antigen remains unidentified.

The rearrangement uses TRBV6-5 and TRBJ2-4, with 9 bases fitting TRBD2. The specimen sequenced was memory CD4+ T cells sorted from blood. Subset: CD45RA-negative fraction. This receptor was obtained from a man aged 18 to 29 in good health. The CDR3 DNA reads as TGTGCCAGCAGTTTTGGTAGCGGGAGTACCAAAAACATTCAGTACTTC. This codes for CASSFGSGSTKNIQYF.